The T cell receptor beta chain described here comes from a study of T cell responses to AZD1222 COVID-19 vaccine. Repertoires were generated with immunoSEQ multiplex PCR, while TCRdb's copy carries only in-frame clones and drops some. Among some 120,000 clones listed, just under 90% were seen once. This clone has only a few counts. What it binds is not known. Findings of the study overall: Researchers took repertoire samples only after the peak T cell response had come.

With 6 bases removed from V and 10 bases from J, the gap between germline ends came to 10 bases. This CDR3 has 11 amino acids. Germline CDR1 and CDR2: SNHLY and FYNNEI. This specimen consisted of peripheral blood, obtained on day 0 of AZD1222 vaccination. The sequence was obtained from an adult in good health. The chain has TRBV2 and TRBJ2-1; D is unresolved. The CDR3 DNA follows: TGTGCCAGCAGCGCAGACTCAGAGCAGTTCTTC. Translated: CASSADSEQFF.